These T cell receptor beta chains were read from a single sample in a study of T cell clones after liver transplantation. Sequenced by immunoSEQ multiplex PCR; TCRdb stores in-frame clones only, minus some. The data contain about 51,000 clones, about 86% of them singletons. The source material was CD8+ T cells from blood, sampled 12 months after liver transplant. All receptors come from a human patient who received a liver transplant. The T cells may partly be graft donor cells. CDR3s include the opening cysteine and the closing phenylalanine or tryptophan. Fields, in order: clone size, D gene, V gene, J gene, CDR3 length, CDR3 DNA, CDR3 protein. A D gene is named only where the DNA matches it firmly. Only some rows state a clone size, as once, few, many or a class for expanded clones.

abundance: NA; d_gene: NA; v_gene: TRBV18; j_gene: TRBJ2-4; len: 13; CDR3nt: TGTGCCAGCTCACCATACTACCGAGACATTCAGTACTTC; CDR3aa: CASSPYYRDIQYF
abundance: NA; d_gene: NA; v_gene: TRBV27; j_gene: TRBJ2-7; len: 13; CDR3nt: TGTGCCAGCAGTTTAGCGGGGACCTACGAGCAGTACTTC; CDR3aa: CASSLAGTYEQYF
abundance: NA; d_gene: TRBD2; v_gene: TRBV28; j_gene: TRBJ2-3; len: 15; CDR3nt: TGTGCCAGCAGTTTGGGCGGGAGGATTGTAGATACGCAGTATTTT; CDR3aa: CASSLGGRIVDTQYF
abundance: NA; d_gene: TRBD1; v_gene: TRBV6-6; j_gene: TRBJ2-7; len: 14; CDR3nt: TGTGCCAGCAGTCTAGGACAGGGGGGCGGGGAGCAGTACTTC; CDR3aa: CASSLGQGGGEQYF
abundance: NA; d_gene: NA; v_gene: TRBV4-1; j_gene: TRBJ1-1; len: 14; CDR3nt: TGCGCCAGCAGCTTCCGAGGGGAGGGCACTGAAGCTTTCTTT; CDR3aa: CASSFRGEGTEAFF
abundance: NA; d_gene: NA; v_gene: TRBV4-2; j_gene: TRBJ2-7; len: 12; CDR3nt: TGTGCCAGCAGCCCGGATAAGAACGAGCAGTACTTC; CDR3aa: CASSPDKNEQYF
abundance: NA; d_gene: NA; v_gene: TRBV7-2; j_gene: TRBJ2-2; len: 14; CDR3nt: TGTGCCAGCAGCTTGGTGGAACTCACCGGGGAGCTGTTTTTT; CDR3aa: CASSLVELTGELFF
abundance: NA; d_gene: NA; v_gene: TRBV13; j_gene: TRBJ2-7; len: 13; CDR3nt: TGTGCCAGCAGCTTAGTTCCGTCCTACGAGCAGTACTTC; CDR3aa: CASSLVPSYEQYF
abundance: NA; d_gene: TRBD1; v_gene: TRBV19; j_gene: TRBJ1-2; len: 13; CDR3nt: TGTGCCACCCGGACAGGGGGGAACTATGGCTACACCTTC; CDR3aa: CATRTGGNYGYTF
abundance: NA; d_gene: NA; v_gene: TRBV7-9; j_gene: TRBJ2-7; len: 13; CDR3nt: TGTGCCAGCAGCCCGGAGCTTGCCTACGAGCAGTACTTC; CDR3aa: CASSPELAYEQYF
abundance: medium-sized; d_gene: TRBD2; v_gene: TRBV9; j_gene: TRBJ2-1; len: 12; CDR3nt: TGTGCCAGCAGCCTGTGGGGGGGTGAGCAGTTCTTC; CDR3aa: CASSLWGGEQFF
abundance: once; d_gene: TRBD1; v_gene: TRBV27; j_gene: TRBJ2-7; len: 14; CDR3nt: TGTGCCAGCGGACTGGACAGGGGGATCTACGAGCAGTACTTC; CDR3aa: CASGLDRGIYEQYF
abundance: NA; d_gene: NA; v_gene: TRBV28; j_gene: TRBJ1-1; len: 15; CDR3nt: TGTGCCAGCAGTTTTAGGGGTTCGGGGAACACTGAAGCTTTCTTT; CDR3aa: CASSFRGSGNTEAFF
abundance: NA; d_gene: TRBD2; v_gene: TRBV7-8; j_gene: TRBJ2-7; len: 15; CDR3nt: TGTGCCAGCAGCTTAGGGACTAGCGGGGTCTACGAGCAGTACTTC; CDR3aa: CASSLGTSGVYEQYF
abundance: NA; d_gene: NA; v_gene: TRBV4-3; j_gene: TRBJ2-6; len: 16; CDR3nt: TGCGCCAGCAGCCGGGCCGCCCCCCCTGGGGCCAACGTCCTGACTTTC; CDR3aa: CASSRAAPPGANVLTF
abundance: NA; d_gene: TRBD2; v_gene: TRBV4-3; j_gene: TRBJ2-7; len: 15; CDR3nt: TGCGCCAGCAGCCGGGGAGCGGGATTACGCGACGAGCAGTACTTC; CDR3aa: CASSRGAGLRDEQYF
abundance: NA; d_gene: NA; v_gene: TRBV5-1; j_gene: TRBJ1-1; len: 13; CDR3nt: TGCGCCAGCAGCTGGGAGCTGAACACTGAAGCTTTCTTT; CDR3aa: CASSWELNTEAFF
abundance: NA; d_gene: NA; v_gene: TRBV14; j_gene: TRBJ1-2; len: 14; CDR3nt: TGTGCCAGCAGCCTTCTTAACGGCTTATATGGCTACACCTTC; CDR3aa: CASSLLNGLYGYTF
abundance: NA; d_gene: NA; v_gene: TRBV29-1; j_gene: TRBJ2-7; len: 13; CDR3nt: TGCAGCGCCGGGACACACCTCTCCTACGAGCAGTACTTC; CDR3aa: CSAGTHLSYEQYF
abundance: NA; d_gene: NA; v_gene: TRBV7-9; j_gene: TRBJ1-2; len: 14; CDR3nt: TGTGCCAGCAGCTTCAACACCCACGGGGGTGGCTACACCTTC; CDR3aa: CASSFNTHGGGYTF
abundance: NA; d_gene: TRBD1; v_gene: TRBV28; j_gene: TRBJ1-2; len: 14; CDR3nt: TGTGCCAGCCACAGGACAGGGAGAAACTATGGCTACACCTTC; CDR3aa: CASHRTGRNYGYTF
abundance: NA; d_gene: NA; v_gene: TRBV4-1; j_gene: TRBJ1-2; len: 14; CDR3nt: TGCGCCAGCAGCCCGACAGTTTCCAACTATGGCTACACCTTC; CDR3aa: CASSPTVSNYGYTF
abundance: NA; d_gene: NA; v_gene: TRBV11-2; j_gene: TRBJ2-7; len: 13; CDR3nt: TGTGCCAGCGGGCTACTGCTCGGGTACGAGCAGTACTTC; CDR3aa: CASGLLLGYEQYF
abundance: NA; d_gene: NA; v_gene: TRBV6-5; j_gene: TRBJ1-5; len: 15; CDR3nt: TGTGCCACCGCTCTGACAGGAGTCCTCAATCAGCCCCAGCATTTT; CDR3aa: CATALTGVLNQPQHF
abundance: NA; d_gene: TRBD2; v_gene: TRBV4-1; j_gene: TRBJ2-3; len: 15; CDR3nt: TGCGCCAGCAGCCAACCGGGACTAGCGACGGATACGCAGTATTTT; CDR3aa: CASSQPGLATDTQYF
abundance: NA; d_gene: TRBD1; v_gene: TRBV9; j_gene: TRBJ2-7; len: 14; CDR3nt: TGTGCCAGCAGCGGCGGACAGGGGGCAGGGGAGCAGTACTTC; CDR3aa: CASSGGQGAGEQYF
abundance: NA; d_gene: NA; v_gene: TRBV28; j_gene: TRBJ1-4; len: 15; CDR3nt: TGTGCCAGCAGCCTGGGGGTTACAACTAATGAAAAACTGTTTTTT; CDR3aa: CASSLGVTTNEKLFF
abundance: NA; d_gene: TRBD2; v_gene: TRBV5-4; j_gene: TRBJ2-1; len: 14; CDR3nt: TGTGCCAGCAGCCAAAGACTAGCGGCGGGTGAGCAGTTCTTC; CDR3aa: CASSQRLAAGEQFF
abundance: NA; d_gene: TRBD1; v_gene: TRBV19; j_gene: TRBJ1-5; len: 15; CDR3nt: TGTGCCAGTAGTATCGAGGGACAGGGTTATCAGCCCCAGCATTTT; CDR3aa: CASSIEGQGYQPQHF
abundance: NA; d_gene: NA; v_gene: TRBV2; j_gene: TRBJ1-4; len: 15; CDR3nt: TGTGCCAGCAGCTTAGGAAGGGGAGGAAATGAAAAACTGTTTTTT; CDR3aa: CASSLGRGGNEKLFF
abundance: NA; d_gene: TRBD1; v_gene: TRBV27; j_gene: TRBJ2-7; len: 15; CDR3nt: TGTGCCAGCAGTTATTACAGGGGGCGATCGGTGGAGCAGTACTTC; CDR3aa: CASSYYRGRSVEQYF
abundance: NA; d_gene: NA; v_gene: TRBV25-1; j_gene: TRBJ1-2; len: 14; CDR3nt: TGTGCCAGCAGTGAGGTGGGGCGTTCGTATGGCTACACCTTC; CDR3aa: CASSEVGRSYGYTF
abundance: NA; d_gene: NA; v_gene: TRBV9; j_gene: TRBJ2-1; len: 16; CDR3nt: TGTGCCAGCAGCGATCTGTCGGGGCGCTCCTACAATGAGCAGTTCTTC; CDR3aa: CASSDLSGRSYNEQFF
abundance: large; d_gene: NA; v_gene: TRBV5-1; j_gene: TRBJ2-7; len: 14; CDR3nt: TGCGCCAGCAGCCCCGGACATGGTCGGGACGAGCAGTACTTC; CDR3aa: CASSPGHGRDEQYF
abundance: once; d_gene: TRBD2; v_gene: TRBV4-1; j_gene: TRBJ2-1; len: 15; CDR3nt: TGCGCCAGCAGCCAAGATCCAGCGGGAGGGTATGAGCAGTTCTTC; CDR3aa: CASSQDPAGGYEQFF
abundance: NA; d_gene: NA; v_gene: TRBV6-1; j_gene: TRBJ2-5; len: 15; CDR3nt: TGTGCCAGCAGTGAATTAGGGGTGTTTGGGGAGACCCAGTACTTC; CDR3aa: CASSELGVFGETQYF